This entry concerns a single T cell receptor (beta chain). Its antigen is as yet unknown. In TCRdb, the 5' RACE reads were re-called with MiXCR into one record per CDR3 protein. Of more than 250,000 distinct CDR3 sequences listed, roughly 18% were seen once; the top ten hold 23%. These data come from a study of T-cell memory formation after mild COVID-19. With 3 bases removed from V and 1 base from J, the gap between germline ends came to 15 bases. Germline CDR1 is MNHEY and CDR2 is SMNVEV (reference sequence). The CDR3 runs to 17 residues. Study results and limitations: Shrinking CD4+ clones were chiefly CM and EM; CD8+ ones were chiefly EMRA.

The TCR originated in a man aged 18 to 30 who had mild COVID-19 (a few samples of this study predate the infection). Cell type and time point are not known. The V and J genes are TRBV27 and TRBJ1-4; the D gene is possibly TRBD1 (6 bases). Input material: PBMCs or a T cell subset sorted from them (not recorded which). The CDR3 bases are TGTGCCAGCAGTTTTTTGTACAGGGCAGGAACTAATGAAAAACTGTTTTTT. Amino acid sequence: CASSFLYRAGTNEKLFF.